This T cell receptor beta chain was retrieved from a study of OX40 agonist ivuxolimab in advanced cancers. In the study overall: Ivuxolimab, which targeted the costimulatory receptor OX40 (CD134), was an agonistic, fully human IgG2 monoclonal antibody. In the dose-escalation cohort, 70% to 85% of patients were male, and the mean age was approximately 64 years, with a range of about 23 to 85. Of the approximately 50 dose-escalation patients, hepatocellular carcinoma was present in about 20, melanoma in some 15, renal cell carcinoma in 9 and head and neck cancer in 9. Intravenous ivuxolimab was administered to patients every 2 weeks at six dose levels: 0.01, 0.1, 0.3, 1.5, 3 and 10 mg/kg. The paper reports the monotherapy dose-escalation portion (N ≈ 52 patients) of the phase I ivuxolimab trial. Patients were allowed to have had prior anti-PD-1, anti-PD-L1 or anti-CTLA-4 therapy, and approximately 43% of the dose-escalation patients had previously received checkpoint inhibitors. Partial responses were achieved by three dose-escalation patients, of whom one had hepatocellular carcinoma and two had cutaneous melanoma. Peripheral TCRbeta sequencing aimed to test whether ivuxolimab altered TCR sequence diversity and caused clonal T-cell expansion. Overall study results and their limits: In partial responders in the 0.1-3.0 mg/kg groups, normalized peripheral clonal expansion was found to be among the lowest, especially among CD8+ T cells. At doses from 0.1 to 3.0 mg/kg, clonal expansion was seen in both CD4+ and CD8+ blood T cells between baseline and week 6. After ivuxolimab, more expanded clones were found on average in CD8+ T cells than in CD4+ T cells. Low levels of normalized T-cell clonal expansion were also seen in some patients who did not respond. Antigen specificity was not determined for the clonally expanded peripheral T cells.

The table lists this clone with a few counts. The antigen it binds to is not known. The sample holds no much larger clone one base away, and base qualities are not on file. Genomic DNA was isolated from the sorted cells so that the TCRbeta CDR3 region could be sequenced. TCRbeta CDR3 regions were sequenced using the immunoSEQ Assay. This is the immuneACCESS table as TCRdb keeps it, with only in-frame sequences that have V and J called. A part of the clones is gone; compared with another copy, unresolved V genes explain less than half, and the rest is unexplained. The sample includes about 64,000 clones, with roughly 82% observed a single time. Roughly 2.1% of the sample is taken by the ten largest. The trial excluded patients who had a history of autoimmune disease or who were on systemic immunosuppression. Peripheral blood for TCR sequencing was drawn from every dose cohort at baseline, at cycle 4 day 1 and at cycle 7 day 1. The samples were drawn from a first-in-human, open-label, multicenter phase I dose-escalation trial of ivuxolimab. The trial enrolled adults with locally advanced or metastatic head and neck squamous cell, hepatocellular, melanoma or renal cell carcinoma. Before TCR sequencing, CD4+ and CD8+ T cells were separately sorted from peripheral blood.

Between the V and J ends, shortened by 9 bases and 0 bases respectively, the junction contains 9 bases. CDR1 and CDR2 are drawn from the germline V gene: ENHRY, SYGVKD. Counted from cysteine to phenylalanine, this CDR3 has 13 amino acids. The CDR3 DNA has 39 bases and is translated from base 1. The rearrangement combines TRBV10-3 with TRBJ1-5; the D gene cannot be named for sure. The material sequenced was CD4+ or CD8+ T cells sorted from blood, taken in a trial of the OX40 agonist ivuxolimab. This receptor was obtained from an adult with an advanced solid tumor such as melanoma, head and neck, liver or kidney cancer. The CDR3 protein is CAIGPGSNQPQHF. The nucleotides read TGTGCCATAGGTCCCGGTAGCAATCAGCCCCAGCATTTT.